Included here is one T cell receptor (beta chain) sequence, with context. The CDR3 length is 14 residues. Germline trimming cut 3 bases from V and 5 bases from J; bases unmatched to any gene: 4. Per germline, CDR1 SNHLY and CDR2 FYNNEI. TCRdb re-called the RT-PCR reads with MiXCR, one entry per CDR3 protein. This sample carries roughly 960,000 distinct CDR3 sequences, roughly 18% of them seen once, and the ten largest clones take around 6%. The source of the sample is a study of patients and donors after allogeneic stem cell transplantation. The chain carries TRBV2 and TRBJ2-5, with 9 positions matching TRBD1. Sequencing input: blood, either unsorted or a sorted T cell fraction (not recorded which). The sequence was collected from a human donor who was either an allogeneic HSCT recipient or a stem cell or donor lymphocyte infusion donor (not recorded which). It is not recorded whose cells these are; they may come from a transplant donor. This chain's CDR3 is CASSDGTGKETQYF. CDR3 sequence (DNA): TGTGCCAGCAGTGATGGGACAGGGAAGGAGACCCAGTACTTC.